Following are 14 T cell receptor beta chains from one sample sequenced in a study of regulatory T cells in long-lasting Graves disease (dated by TCRdb to the early 2020s). The time point label of this sample denotes: persistent/refractory GD, antithyroid drugs over 5 years with positive TRAb. RNA was extracted from PBMCs in TRIzol for both TCR sequencing and RNA sequencing. Library preparation was by multiplex PCR. TCRdb records Illumina HiSeq 4000 as the sequencer. To build TCR beta libraries, CDR3 regions were amplified by Arm-PCR using iRepertoire HTBI primers. TCRdb reran the public reads through fastp at Q25 and MiXCR, keeping productive beta chains. Under each unique CDR3 protein, matching rows form one entry showing the most common genes and DNA. The sample table contains roughly 500,000 distinct CDR3 sequences; only one count was recorded for approximately 23% of them. The ten biggest clones cover 13% of the sample.

Material: peripheral blood mononuclear cells (PBMCs), obtained when the disease was refractory, from a patient treated with antithyroid drugs. These receptors all come from a female donor with Graves disease.

This clonotype has at least ten counts. This chain links TRBV2 with TRBJ2-2; D not certain. The CDR3 covers 12 residues. Trimming pared 9 bases from V and 3 bases from J, leaving 8 bases between. Germline V gene lookup returns CDR1 SNHLY and CDR2 FYNNEI. The CDR3 DNA reads TGTGCCAGGGACGGAGACACCGGGGAGCTGTTTTTT. It is translated as CARDGDTGELFF.

This chain uses TRBV28 with TRBJ1-5; possible D gene TRBD1, 6 bases. CDR3 length equals 14 residues. Trimming left V 6 bases short and J 4 bases short, with 13 bases between. The V gene's germline CDR1 is MDHEN and CDR2 SYDVKM. The CDR3, as DNA: TGTGCCAGCAGGGGGAAGGGGGGAAATCAGCCCCAGCATTTT. Protein: CASRGKGGNQPQHF.

This clonotype was seen repeatedly, ten times or more. The chain is built from TRBV6-5 and TRBJ1-6; D is possibly TRBD1 (5 bases). CDR1 and CDR2 (germline): MNHEY, SVGAGI. V gave up 2 bases and J gave up 14 bases, with 13 bases separating them. The CDR3 is 13 amino acids. As DNA, the CDR3 is TGTGCCAGCAGTTACATGGGCCGGGGGACCCTCCACTTT. It encodes CASSYMGRGTLHF.

The J gene is TRBJ1-5, the V gene TRBV20-1; TRBD1 matches 9 bases. From germline, CDR1 is DFQATT and CDR2 SNEGSKA (reference sequence). CDR3 size: 14 residues. Trimming at V came to 6 bases and at J to 3 bases, leaving 6 bases not matched to a gene. The CDR3 is CSARDRAFNQPQHF. The CDR3 bases are TGCAGTGCCCGGGACAGGGCTTTCAATCAGCCCCAGCATTTT.

This clonotype has a handful of counts. In nucleotides, the CDR3 is TGTGCCAGCAGCTTAGTCCGGGGGGCCTACGAGCAGTACTTC. Protein product: CASSLVRGAYEQYF. The chain carries TRBV11-3 and TRBJ2-7, with 7 bases aligning to TRBD2. Unmatched junction bases numbered 2, after V lost 1 base and J lost 2 bases. Germline V CDR1 and CDR2: SGHNT, YENEEA. This CDR3 has 14 amino acids.

This clonotype was counted only a few times. V gene TRBV28 combines with J gene TRBJ2-2, with unresolved D. CDR3 length equals 15 residues. Germline lookup yields CDR1 MDHEN and CDR2 SYDVKM. The ends were cut back, 6 bases at V and 1 base at J, with 12 bases in the middle. The CDR3 region is CASSYGVLNTGELFF. CDR3 sequence (DNA): TGTGCCAGCAGCTATGGGGTATTGAACACCGGGGAGCTGTTTTTT.

Of note for this clonotype: One end of the junction varies from germline; a read error may be responsible. The chain has TRBV9 and TRBJ2-7; 7 bases agree with TRBD1. This CDR3 has 13 amino acids. Germline V CDR1 and CDR2: SGDLS, YYNGEE. CDR3 DNA sequence: TGCGCCAGCAGCCCCGGGACAGTCCACGAGCAGTACTTC. Its translation: CASSPGTVHEQYF.

In this sample, this clonotype turned up many times. V and J are TRBV28 and TRBJ1-2, with TRBD1 identical over 9 bases. V was pared by 8 bases and J by 5 bases, with 9 bases of the junction left unmatched. Germline V gene data show CDR1 as MDHEN and CDR2 as SYDVKM. This CDR3 contains 14 residues. The CDR3 sequence is CASLGGQGIYGYTF. In DNA, the CDR3 is TGTGCCAGCCTCGGGGGACAGGGAATTTATGGCTACACCTTC.

This clonotype was seen only a few times. V usage is TRBV30 and J usage is TRBJ2-7; tentatively, D is TRBD2 (5 bases). The CDR3 runs to 13 residues. The ends were cut back, 0 bases at V and 5 bases at J, with 11 bases in the middle. The germline gives CDR1 GTSNPN, CDR2 SVGIG (reference sequence). CDR3 bases: TGTGCCTGGAGTGTGTCGGCGAGGGACGAGCAGTACTTC. Its translation is CAWSVSARDEQYF.

V and J are TRBV13 and TRBJ2-5; D gene uncertain. CDR1 is PRHDT, CDR2 FYEKMQ, per germline (reference sequence). CDR3 length: 16 residues. V was shortened by 1 base and J by 2 bases, with 14 bases between the two germline ends. CDR3 amino acids: CASSLVFGGEQETQYF. DNA for the CDR3: TGTGCCAGCAGCTTAGTTTTCGGTGGGGAACAAGAGACCCAGTACTTC.

This clonotype was seen a few times. The chain couples TRBV6-2 or TRBV6-3 to TRBJ2-2; either TRBD1 or TRBD2 may supply D (5 bases each). Germline V CDR1 and CDR2: MNHEY, SVGEGT. The CDR3 contains 14 residues. Trimming removed 7 bases from V and 7 bases from J, with 16 bases in between. The CDR3 protein is CASTPGTSNGELFF. The CDR3 DNA reads as TGTGCCAGCACCCCAGGGACCAGCAACGGGGAGCTGTTTTTT.

In regard to this clonotype: A read error may explain this, as a much larger clone is one base away. The CDR3 protein is CASLGTVNTGGLFF. The CDR3 nucleotides are TGTGCCAGCCTCGGGACGGTGAACACCGGGGGGCTGTTTTTT. J is TRBJ2-2 and V is TRBV12-3 or TRBV12-4; TRBD2 might be the D (6 bases). The CDR3 covers 14 residues.

In its sample, this clonotype was seen a few times. This chain uses TRBV28 with TRBJ1-3; maybe TRBD1 (6 bases). Germline V gives CDR1 MDHEN, CDR2 SYDVKM. This CDR3 has 11 residues. CDR3 in DNA: TGTGTTTCGACCCGGGGGGCCACCATATATTTT. Translation: CVSTRGATIYF.

As to this clonotype: The junction departs from germline at one end; a sequencing error may be responsible. The chain joins TRBV5-1 to TRBJ1-1; D gene ambiguous. Germline V gene sequence: CDR1 SGHRS, CDR2 YFSETQ. This CDR3 is built from 14 residues. The CDR3 protein is CASSLGSWETEAFF. Here the CDR3 DNA reads TGTGCCAGCAGCCTCGGAAGTTGGGAGACTGAAGCTTTCTTT.